The 28 T cell receptor beta chains in this list originate from one sample, sequenced in a study of OX40 agonist ivuxolimab in advanced cancers. Only in-frame clones appear in the TCRdb table, and some are missing; sequencing was by immunoSEQ multiplex PCR. Among roughly 100,000 clones listed, roughly 89% were seen once. Sample: CD4+ or CD8+ T cells sorted from blood, taken in a trial of the OX40 agonist ivuxolimab. Every receptor here comes from an adult with an advanced solid tumor such as melanoma, head and neck, liver or kidney cancer.

V and J are TRBV19 and TRBJ1-1; a weak D match, TRBD1 (6 bases). V lost 5 bases and J 0 bases, leaving 19 bases between the germline ends. The CDR3 totals 17 residues. The V gene's germline CDR1 is LNHDA and CDR2 SQIVND (reference sequence). The CDR3: CASSPPIGGRMNTEAFF. CDR3 nucleotide sequence: TGTGCCAGTAGTCCCCCAATAGGGGGGAGAATGAACACTGAAGCTTTCTTT.

The gene calls are TRBV6-1 and TRBJ1-5; a possible D gene is TRBD1 (5 bases). With 6 bases removed from V and 1 base from J, the gap between germline ends came to 10 bases. The CDR3 spans 14 residues. Germline V gene data show CDR1 as MNHNS and CDR2 as SASEGT. CDR3 bases: TGTGCCAGCAGGGGGACGCACAGCAATCAGCCCCAGCATTTT. Its translation: CASRGTHSNQPQHF.

This chain joins TRBV6-1 and TRBJ2-7, with D perhaps matching TRBD2 (5 bases). The CDR3 is 14 residues long. Germline lookup yields CDR1 MNHNS and CDR2 SASEGT. V shed 0 bases and J shed 4 bases, with 10 bases lying between them. The CDR3 sequence: CASSEAGVNYEQYF. The CDR3 DNA reads TGTGCCAGCAGTGAAGCGGGAGTCAATTACGAGCAGTACTTC.

The chain uses TRBV6-6 and TRBJ2-3; D is possibly TRBD2 (5 bases). The V gene's germline CDR1 is MNHNY and CDR2 SVGAGI (reference sequence). The CDR3 totals 14 residues. The ends were cut back, 7 bases at V and 3 bases at J, with 14 bases in the middle. The CDR3 bases are TGTGCCAGCACCGCTAGCTGGAGGACAGATACGCAGTATTTT. Protein: CASTASWRTDTQYF.

This chain's CDR3 is CASSKRSGGYEQYF. For the CDR3, the DNA is TGCGCCAGCAGTAAGAGAAGCGGCGGCTACGAGCAGTACTTC. The gene calls are TRBV5-1 and TRBJ2-7; maybe TRBD2 (5 bases). There are 14 residues in the CDR3. The V and J ends lost 5 bases and 3 bases respectively, with 15 bases between them. CDR1 is SGHRS, CDR2 YFSETQ, per germline.

The V and J genes are TRBV13 and TRBJ2-7, with TRBD1 matching over 10 bases. There are 15 residues in the CDR3. V dropped 3 bases and J dropped 3; count of bases not matched to a gene: 5. The germline CDR1 and CDR2 sequences are PRHDT and FYEKMQ (reference sequence). CDR3 region: CASSLRRDRGYEQYF. The CDR3, as DNA: TGTGCCAGCAGCTTGCGTAGGGACAGGGGCTACGAGCAGTACTTC.

The chain combines TRBV6-1 with TRBJ1-2; D not resolved. The ends were cut back, 1 base at V and 3 bases at J, with 9 bases in the middle. CDR1 is MNHNS and CDR2 is SASEGT in the germline V gene. The CDR3 is made up of 14 amino acids. CDR3 nucleotides: TGTGCCAGCAGTGAAGGAGGCAGTTACTATGGCTACACCTTC. This sequence encodes CASSEGGSYYGYTF.

This rearrangement joins TRBV18 to TRBJ1-2; 10 bases map to TRBD1. This CDR3 has 15 amino acids. The trim removed 1 base at V and 7 bases at J, leaving 6 bases unmatched. Germline V gene data show CDR1 as KGHSH and CDR2 as LQKENI. The DNA of the CDR3 is TGTGCCAGCTCACCACGGGCGACAGGGGGCGGTGGCTACACCTTC. Amino acid sequence: CASSPRATGGGGYTF.

This chain connects TRBV2 to TRBJ1-4; D possibly corresponds to TRBD1 (6 bases). Germline V gene lookup returns CDR1 SNHLY and CDR2 FYNNEI. The ends were cut back, 8 bases at V and 7 bases at J, with 17 bases in the middle. The CDR3 has 14 amino acids. The CDR3 DNA follows: TGTGCCAGCCGTCCGGGACAAGAAGGTGAAAAACTGTTTTTT. Amino acids: CASRPGQEGEKLFF. Combining the CDR3 with reference TRBV2 and TRBJ1-4 gives the whole variable domain EPEVTQTPSHQVTQMGQEVILRCVPISNHLYFYWYRQILGQKVEFLVSFYNNEISEKSEIFDDQFSVERPDGSNFTLKIRSTKLEDSAMYFCASRPGQEGEKLFFGSGTQLSVL.

The V call is TRBV5-1, the J call TRBJ2-7; TRBD1 aligns across 8 bases. This CDR3 contains 13 residues. Trimming removed 6 bases from V and 2 bases from J; junction bases left unmatched: 4. Germline lookup yields CDR1 SGHRS and CDR2 YFSETQ. This CDR3 reads CASTRDRPYEQYF. The CDR3 coding sequence is TGCGCCAGCACCCGGGACAGGCCCTACGAGCAGTACTTC. Filled out from reference TRBV5-1 and TRBJ2-7, the complete variable domain reads KAGVTQTPRYLIKTRGQQVTLSCSPISGHRSVSWYQQTPGQGLQFLFEYFSETQRNKGNFPGRFSGRQFSNSRSEMNVSTLELGDSALYLCASTRDRPYEQYFGPGTRLTVT.

This chain connects TRBV6-1 to TRBJ2-7; tentatively, D is TRBD1 (6 bases). The V end was cut by 6 bases, the J end by 0 bases, with 15 bases between. The CDR3 runs 15 residues. Germline assignment: CDR1 MNHNS and CDR2 SASEGT. The CDR3 reads CASSSGVLSSYEQYF. The CDR3 DNA reads as TGTGCCAGCAGCTCAGGGGTCCTGAGCTCCTACGAGCAGTACTTC.

The chain recombines TRBV5-1 with TRBJ1-3; no clear D gene. V was pared by 0 bases and J by 0 bases, with 7 bases between. This CDR3 is built from 15 residues. Germline V lookup: CDR1 SGHRS, CDR2 YFSETQ. The CDR3 sequence is CASSLEGNSGNTIYF. The CDR3 region has the DNA TGCGCCAGCAGCTTGGAGGGTAACTCTGGAAACACCATATATTTT. Filled out from reference TRBV5-1 and TRBJ1-3, the complete variable domain reads KAGVTQTPRYLIKTRGQQVTLSCSPISGHRSVSWYQQTPGQGLQFLFEYFSETQRNKGNFPGRFSGRQFSNSRSEMNVSTLELGDSALYLCASSLEGNSGNTIYFGEGSWLTVV.

This chain joins TRBV30 and TRBJ2-4, with TRBD1 identical over 11 bases. Trimming cost V 3 bases and J 8 bases; bases outside gene matches: 3. This CDR3 contains 13 residues. The germline V gene has CDR1 GTSNPN and CDR2 SVGIG (reference sequence). The CDR3 loop is CAWRGQGVYIQYF. The CDR3 DNA sequence: TGTGCCTGGAGGGGACAGGGGGTATACATTCAGTACTTC.

J is TRBJ2-3 and V is TRBV7-9; TRBD2 aligns across 14 bases. J lost 6 bases, V lost 11 bases, and 16 bases had no gene match. From germline, CDR1 is SEHNR and CDR2 FQNEAQ (reference sequence). The CDR3 has 17 amino acids. DNA for the CDR3: TGTGCCTTCCCGGCGGGACTAGCGGGAGTTGCAAGGGATACGCAGTATTTT. Translated: CAFPAGLAGVARDTQYF.

This chain joins TRBV2 and TRBJ2-1; TRBD1 might be the D (5 bases). Germline CDR1 and CDR2: SNHLY and FYNNEI. The CDR3 contains 13 residues. The ends were cut back, 10 bases at V and 5 bases at J, with 15 bases in the middle. For the CDR3, the DNA is TGTGCCATCCTCACAAGCAGGGACAATGAGCAGTTCTTC. As protein: CAILTSRDNEQFF.

J is TRBJ2-5 and V is TRBV5-1; either TRBD1 or TRBD2 may supply D (5 bases each). With 4 bases removed from V and 1 base from J, the gap between germline ends came to 11 bases. The CDR3 length is 14 residues. CDR1 is SGHRS, CDR2 YFSETQ, per germline. CDR3 protein: CASSGWDRQETQYF. CDR3 coding DNA: TGCGCCAGCAGCGGATGGGACCGCCAAGAGACCCAGTACTTC.

This clone was picked up one time. V is TRBV10-1 and J is TRBJ2-7; the D gene could be TRBD1 or TRBD2 (5 bases each). CDR3 length: 17 amino acids. The V end lost 0 bases, the J end lost 2 bases, and 17 bases lay between the germline ends. Per the germline V gene, CDR1 is WNHNN and CDR2 is SYGVQD (reference sequence). CDR3 protein: CASSESARGRKTYEQYF. The CDR3 bases are TGCGCCAGCAGTGAGTCGGCCCGGGGACGGAAAACCTACGAGCAGTACTTC.

The rearrangement links TRBV19 to TRBJ2-5; TRBD2 matches at 12 bases. The CDR3 contains 16 residues. V lost 5 bases, J lost 3 bases, and 7 bases stayed unmatched. Germline V gives CDR1 LNHDA, CDR2 SQIVND (reference sequence). The CDR3 sequence is CASSPLRLAGEETQYF. In nucleotides, the CDR3 is TGTGCCAGTAGTCCCCTCCGACTAGCGGGAGAAGAGACCCAGTACTTC.

The chain couples TRBV28 to TRBJ1-2; 9 bases are shared with TRBD1. Germline trimming cut 7 bases from V and 2 bases from J; bases unmatched to any gene: 5. This CDR3 contains 14 residues. Germline V gene data show CDR1 as MDHEN and CDR2 as SYDVKM. The CDR3 loop is CASTRTGENYGYTF. The DNA for the CDR3 is TGTGCCAGCACGAGGACAGGGGAAAACTATGGCTACACCTTC.

This rearrangement joins TRBV29-1 to TRBJ2-1, with 12 bases matching TRBD1. The germline CDR1 and CDR2 sequences are SQVTM and ANQGSEA. The CDR3 sequence is 14 residues long. J lost 13 bases, V lost 6 bases, and 13 bases had no gene match. The CDR3 is CSVWGKGQGAPQFF. CDR3 DNA sequence: TGCAGCGTGTGGGGGAAGGGACAGGGGGCGCCCCAGTTCTTC.

V is TRBV2 and J is TRBJ2-1; D is unclear. CDR3 size: 13 residues. The V end was cut by 6 bases, the J end by 4 bases, with 10 bases between. Germline CDR1 is SNHLY and CDR2 is FYNNEI. CDR3 sequence: CASSRLEYNEQFF. CDR3 DNA: TGTGCCAGCAGCCGACTCGAATACAATGAGCAGTTCTTC. Together with reference TRBV2 and TRBJ2-1, the CDR3 gives the full variable domain: EPEVTQTPSHQVTQMGQEVILRCVPISNHLYFYWYRQILGQKVEFLVSFYNNEISEKSEIFDDQFSVERPDGSNFTLKIRSTKLEDSAMYFCASSRLEYNEQFFGPGTRLTVL.

The rearrangement links TRBV28 to TRBJ1-2; 9 nucleotides line up with TRBD1. Trimming removed 11 bases from V and 8 bases from J; junction bases left unmatched: 18. The CDR3 is made up of 15 amino acids. The germline V gene encodes CDR1 MDHEN and CDR2 SYDVKM. In DNA form, the CDR3 reads TGTGCCCCATCCGGGACAGGGCCTTTGCGTTGGGGCTACACCTTC. Its translation is CAPSGTGPLRWGYTF.

The chain combines TRBV30 with TRBJ2-7; no clear D gene. V shed 6 bases and J shed 0 bases, with 12 bases lying between them. The CDR3 extends over 13 amino acids. The germline CDR1 and CDR2 sequences are GTSNPN and SVGIG (reference sequence). This CDR3 is CACLLVTSYEQYF. As DNA, the CDR3 is TGTGCCTGCCTTCTTGTTACCTCCTACGAGCAGTACTTC.

The chain carries TRBV6-5 and TRBJ1-5; D gene ambiguous. V lost 11 bases and J lost 5, with 13 bases in between. Germline V gives CDR1 MNHEY, CDR2 SVGAGI. The CDR3 is 12 residues long. The CDR3 bases are TGTGCCGTTTCAGACGGCTATCAGCCCCAGCATTTT. Its protein is CAVSDGYQPQHF.

The CDR3, as DNA: TGTGCCATCAGTCCGGGACAGAAAACCGGGGAGCTGTTTTTT. This codes for CAISPGQKTGELFF. The gene calls are TRBV10-3 and TRBJ2-2, with 7 bases aligning to TRBD1. There are 14 residues in the CDR3. Germline V lookup: CDR1 ENHRY, CDR2 SYGVKD. Trimming removed 5 bases from V and 5 bases from J; junction bases left unmatched: 5.

V gene TRBV2 combines with J gene TRBJ2-5; perhaps TRBD2 as D (5 bases). Germline assignment: CDR1 SNHLY and CDR2 FYNNEI. With 7 bases removed from V and 5 bases from J, the gap between germline ends came to 17 bases. The CDR3 length is 14 residues. CDR3 bases: TGTGCCAGCACACCGCTGGGAGTAGGGGAGACCCAGTACTTC. It yields the protein CASTPLGVGETQYF.

About this clone: The same CDR3 is also encoded by other DNA sequences in this sample. The chain links TRBV7-7 to TRBJ2-7; D perhaps matches TRBD1 (6 bases). The ends were cut back, 1 base at V and 2 bases at J, with 9 bases in the middle. Germline CDR1 is SSHAT and CDR2 is FNYEAQ (reference sequence). The CDR3 is made up of 14 amino acids. CDR3 sequence reads: CASSLEQGAYEQYF. The CDR3 bases are TGTGCCAGCAGCTTAGAACAGGGCGCCTACGAGCAGTACTTC.

Only one count was recorded for this clone. J is TRBJ2-3 and V is TRBV6-6; no clear D gene. The CDR3 has 11 amino acids. Per germline, CDR1 MNHNY and CDR2 SVGAGI (reference sequence). Trimming left V 6 bases short and J 6 bases short, with 7 bases between. The DNA of the CDR3 is TGTGCCAGCAGCGTCGGGGATACGCAGTATTTT. It encodes CASSVGDTQYF.